The clone carrying this T cell receptor beta chain has more than one count but fewer than ten. TCRdb independently ran MiXCR on the RT-PCR reads; one entry per CDR3 protein. The sample comprises 150,000 to 200,000 distinct CDR3 sequences, approximately 12% of which are singletons, and less than 30% rests with the top ten. The data are from a study of response to subunit inactivated influenza vaccine. The CDR3 length is 19 residues. The germline CDR1 and CDR2 sequences are MDHEN and SYDVKM. Trimming took 3 bases from V and 2 from J; bases not matched to a gene: 11. These records were also assigned to another study, of T cells expressing NK-cell markers. That publication notes: The cDNA for TCR beta came from 5'RACE template switching with UMIs. Sorted CD3+CD56+NKG2C+, CD3+CD56+NKG2C- and CD3+CD56-NKG2C+ T cells provided the TCR beta repertoires. Among eight sequenced donors, seven carried HCMV seropositivity while one was seronegative. One observes that, in a few donors, these clonotypes were also the leading ones within the CD3+CD56-NKG2C+ fraction.

The chain carries TRBV28 and TRBJ2-1; TRBD2 agrees at 12 bases. The receptor was derived from a man between 50 and 59 years old who received an inactivated influenza vaccine. This sample comprised CD8+ T cells sorted from PBMCs, obtained 11 to 12 days after vaccination. CDR3 nucleotides: TGTGCCAGCAGTTTCCCAACCCTAGCGGGAGGGCCCACCTACAATGAGCAGTTCTTC. It specifies CASSFPTLAGGPTYNEQFF.